This T cell receptor beta chain appears in the sequencing data of a study of blood T cell repertoires in COVID-19. Study information: COVID-19 samples from acute and convalescent phases originated in the United States, Italy and Spain. From T cells, B-cell-depleted T cells, or PBMCs came the material, which was cDNA or gDNA.

Trimming left V 4 bases short and J 0 bases short, with 16 bases between. The CDR3 runs 16 residues. CDR1 SGHRS and CDR2 YFSETQ come from the germline V gene. Authors' processing steps: Quantification of nucleated cells was approximated via reference gene primer amplification. The data were produced by immunoSEQ multiplex PCR, yet TCRdb's version contains in-frame clones alone and is incomplete. V, J and clone size are those of that table, while D and trimming were read from the DNA. The profile covers approximately 50,000 clones, with over 75% appearing a single time and roughly 10% taken by the ten largest.

Input material: peripheral blood. The TCR was taken from a human donor in a cohort sampled during active COVID-19. The chain is built from TRBV5-1 and TRBJ1-1; D ambiguous. DNA for the CDR3: TGCGCCAGCAGCCTGGACCAGGCCAGCATGAACACTGAAGCTTTCTTT. Its protein is CASSLDQASMNTEAFF.